This TCR beta chain was recorded in a study of T cell responses to AZD1222 COVID-19 vaccine. Details on this clone: Its antigen is not identified.

Germline V lookup: CDR1 ENHRY, CDR2 SYGVKD. This CDR3 is 13 amino acids long. With 6 bases clipped from V and 6 bases from J, the junction kept 3 bases outside the gene matches. Here immunoSEQ multiplex PCR was the method, and the copy in TCRdb shows in-frame clones only, minus some. The sample comprises more than 100,000 clones, 90% of which are singletons, and about 5% rests with the top ten. Study-level points and caveats: It should be noted that donors were predominantly white British and more often female, and clonal diversity was possibly underestimated.

This receptor was taken from an adult in good health. The sample consisted of peripheral blood, taken on day 0 of AZD1222 vaccination. The rearrangement joins TRBV10-3 to TRBJ1-2, with 11 bases fitting TRBD1. CDR3 sequence: CAISGQGAHGYTF. CDR3 nucleotide sequence: TGTGCCATCAGCGGACAGGGGGCGCATGGCTACACCTTC.